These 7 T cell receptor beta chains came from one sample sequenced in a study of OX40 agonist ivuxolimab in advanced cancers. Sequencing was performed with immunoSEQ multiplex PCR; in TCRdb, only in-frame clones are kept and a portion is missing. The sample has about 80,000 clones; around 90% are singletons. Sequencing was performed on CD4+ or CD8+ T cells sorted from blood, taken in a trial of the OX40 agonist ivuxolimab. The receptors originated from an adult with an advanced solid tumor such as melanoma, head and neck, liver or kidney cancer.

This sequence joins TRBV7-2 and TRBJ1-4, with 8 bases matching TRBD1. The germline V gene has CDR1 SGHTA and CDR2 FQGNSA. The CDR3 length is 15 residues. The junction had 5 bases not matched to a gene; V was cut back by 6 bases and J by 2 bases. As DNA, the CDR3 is TGTGCCAGCAGACCGACAGGGGCCACTAATGAAAAACTGTTTTTT. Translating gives CASRPTGATNEKLFF.

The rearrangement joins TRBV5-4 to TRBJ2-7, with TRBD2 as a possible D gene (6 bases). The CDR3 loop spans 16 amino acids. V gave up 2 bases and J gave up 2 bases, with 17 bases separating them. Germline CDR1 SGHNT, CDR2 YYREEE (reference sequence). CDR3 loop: CASSLRSRGLAYEQYF. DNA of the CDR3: TGTGCCAGCAGCTTAAGGTCCCGGGGGTTGGCCTACGAGCAGTACTTC.

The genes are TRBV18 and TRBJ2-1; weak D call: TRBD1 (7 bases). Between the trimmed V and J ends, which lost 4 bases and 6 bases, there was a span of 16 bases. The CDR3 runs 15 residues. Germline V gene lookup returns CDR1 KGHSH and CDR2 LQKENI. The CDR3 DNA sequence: TGTGCCAGCTCACGCAGGGGGGTCGATCGCAATGAGCAGTTCTTC. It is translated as CASSRRGVDRNEQFF.

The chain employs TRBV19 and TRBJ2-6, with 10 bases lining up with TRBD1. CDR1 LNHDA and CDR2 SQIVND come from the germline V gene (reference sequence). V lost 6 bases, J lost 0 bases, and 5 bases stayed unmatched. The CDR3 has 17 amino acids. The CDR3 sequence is CASSRTGGGSGANVLTF. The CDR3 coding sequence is TGTGCCAGTAGCAGGACAGGGGGAGGCTCTGGGGCCAACGTCCTGACTTTC.

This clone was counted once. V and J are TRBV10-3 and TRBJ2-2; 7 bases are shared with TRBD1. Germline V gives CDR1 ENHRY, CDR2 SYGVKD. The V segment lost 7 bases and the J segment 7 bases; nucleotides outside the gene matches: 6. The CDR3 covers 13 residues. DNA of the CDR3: TGTGCCATCAAGGGGCAGGGGGACGGGGAGCTGTTTTTT. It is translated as CAIKGQGDGELFF.

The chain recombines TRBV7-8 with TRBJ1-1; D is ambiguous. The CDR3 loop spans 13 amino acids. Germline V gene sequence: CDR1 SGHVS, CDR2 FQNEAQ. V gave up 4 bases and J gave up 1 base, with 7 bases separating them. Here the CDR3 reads CASSYVRNTEAFF. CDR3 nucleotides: TGTGCCAGCAGCTACGTAAGGAACACTGAAGCTTTCTTT.

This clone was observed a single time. The CDR3 spells CASSQDYFSPQHF. The CDR3 bases are TGTGCCAGCAGCCAAGATTATTTTTCGCCCCAGCATTTT. This chain joins TRBV14 and TRBJ1-5; D not certain. The V end was cut by 0 bases, the J end by 9 bases, with 9 bases between. This CDR3 contains 13 residues. The germline V gene encodes CDR1 SGHDN and CDR2 FVKESK.